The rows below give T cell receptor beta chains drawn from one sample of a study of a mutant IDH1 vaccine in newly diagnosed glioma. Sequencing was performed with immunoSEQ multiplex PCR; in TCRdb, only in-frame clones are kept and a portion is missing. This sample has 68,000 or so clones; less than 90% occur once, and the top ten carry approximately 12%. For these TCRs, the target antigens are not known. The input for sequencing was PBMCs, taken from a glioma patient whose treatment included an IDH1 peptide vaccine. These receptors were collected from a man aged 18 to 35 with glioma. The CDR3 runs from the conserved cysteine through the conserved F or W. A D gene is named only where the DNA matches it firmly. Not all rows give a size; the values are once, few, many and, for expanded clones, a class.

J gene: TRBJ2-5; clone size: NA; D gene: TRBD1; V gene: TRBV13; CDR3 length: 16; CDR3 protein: CASSERTGVSQETQYF; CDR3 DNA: TGTGCCAGCAGCGAACGGACAGGGGTTTCACAAGAGACCCAGTACTTC
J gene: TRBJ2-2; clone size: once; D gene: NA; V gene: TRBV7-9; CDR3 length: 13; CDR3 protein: CASSLARPGELFF; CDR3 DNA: TGTGCCAGCAGCTTAGCGCGGCCCGGGGAGCTGTTTTTT
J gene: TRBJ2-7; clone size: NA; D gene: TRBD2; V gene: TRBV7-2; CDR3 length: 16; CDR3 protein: CASSKVLAPSSYEQYF; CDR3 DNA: TGTGCCAGCAGCAAAGTACTAGCGCCTAGCTCCTACGAGCAGTACTTC
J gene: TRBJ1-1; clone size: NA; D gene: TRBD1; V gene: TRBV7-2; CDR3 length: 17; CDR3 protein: CASSPPPGQATNTEAFF; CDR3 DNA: TGTGCCAGCAGCCCGCCACCGGGACAGGCAACGAACACTGAAGCTTTCTTT
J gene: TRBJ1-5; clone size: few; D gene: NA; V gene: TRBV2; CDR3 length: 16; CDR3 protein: CASSEARPGGNQPQHF; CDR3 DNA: TGTGCCAGCAGTGAAGCCCGGCCCGGGGGCAATCAGCCCCAGCATTTT
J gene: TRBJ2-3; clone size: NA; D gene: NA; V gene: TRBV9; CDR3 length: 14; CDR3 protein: CASSGVASTDTQYF; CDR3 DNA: TGTGCCAGCAGCGGGGTGGCTAGCACAGATACGCAGTATTTT
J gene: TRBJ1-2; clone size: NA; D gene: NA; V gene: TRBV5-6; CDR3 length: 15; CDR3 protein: CASSPVSSRDYGYTF; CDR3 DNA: TGTGCCAGCAGCCCCGTGAGTTCGCGGGACTATGGCTACACCTTC
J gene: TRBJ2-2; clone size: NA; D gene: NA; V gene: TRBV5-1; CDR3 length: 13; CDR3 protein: CASRPGSTGELFF; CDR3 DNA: TGCGCCAGCAGGCCCGGGAGCACCGGGGAGCTGTTTTTT
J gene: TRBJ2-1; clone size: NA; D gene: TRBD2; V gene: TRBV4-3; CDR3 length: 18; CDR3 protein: CASSQDLLAGGPYNEQFF; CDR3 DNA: TGCGCCAGCAGCCAAGATCTCCTAGCGGGAGGTCCCTACAATGAGCAGTTCTTC
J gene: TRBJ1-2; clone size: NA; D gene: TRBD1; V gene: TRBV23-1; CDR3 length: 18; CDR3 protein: CASSQPGTGSLGNYGYTF; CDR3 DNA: TGCGCCAGCAGTCAACCCGGGACAGGGAGTTTGGGAAACTATGGCTACACCTTC
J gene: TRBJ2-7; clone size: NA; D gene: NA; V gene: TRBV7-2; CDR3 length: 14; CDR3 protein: CASSARTHLYEQYF; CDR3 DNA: TGTGCCAGCAGCGCCCGGACTCACCTCTACGAGCAGTACTTC
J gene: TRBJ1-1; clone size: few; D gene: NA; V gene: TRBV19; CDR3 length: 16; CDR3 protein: CASSRRDGFMNTEAFF; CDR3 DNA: TGTGCCAGTAGTCGTCGGGACGGATTTATGAACACTGAAGCTTTCTTT
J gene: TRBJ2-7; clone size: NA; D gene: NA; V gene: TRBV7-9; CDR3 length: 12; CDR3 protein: CASSSRSGEQYF; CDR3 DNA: TGTGCCAGCAGCTCGCGGTCGGGAGAGCAGTACTTC
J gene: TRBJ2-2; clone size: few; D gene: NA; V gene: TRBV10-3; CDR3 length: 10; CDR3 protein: CAIGAGELFF; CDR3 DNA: TGTGCCATCGGCGCGGGGGAGCTGTTTTTT
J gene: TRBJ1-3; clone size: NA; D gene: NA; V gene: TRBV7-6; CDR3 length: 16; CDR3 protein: CASSLDGGLPGNTIYF; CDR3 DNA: TGTGCCAGCAGCTTAGATGGGGGGCTACCTGGAAACACCATATATTTT
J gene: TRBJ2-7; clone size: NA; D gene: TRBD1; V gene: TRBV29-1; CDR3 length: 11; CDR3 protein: CSVGDSYEQYF; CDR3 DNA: TGCAGCGTTGGGGACAGCTACGAGCAGTACTTC
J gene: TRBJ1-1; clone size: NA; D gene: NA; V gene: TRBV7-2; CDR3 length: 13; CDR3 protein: CASSFGGITEAFF; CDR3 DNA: TGTGCCAGCAGCTTTGGGGGAATCACTGAAGCTTTCTTT
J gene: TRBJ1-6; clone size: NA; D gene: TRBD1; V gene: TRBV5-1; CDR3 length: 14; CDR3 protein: CASSPGTGDSPLHF; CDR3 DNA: TGCGCCAGCAGCCCCGGGACAGGGGATTCACCCCTCCACTTT
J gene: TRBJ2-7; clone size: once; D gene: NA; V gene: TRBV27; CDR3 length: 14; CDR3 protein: CASSLYSRGGVEDF; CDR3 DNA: TGTGCCAGCAGTTTATACAGTAGGGGGGGCGTTGAGGACTTC
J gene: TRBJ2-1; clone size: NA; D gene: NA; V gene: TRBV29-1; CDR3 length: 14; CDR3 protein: CSVAGRFSYNEQFF; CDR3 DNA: TGCAGCGTTGCGGGCAGATTCTCCTACAATGAGCAGTTCTTC
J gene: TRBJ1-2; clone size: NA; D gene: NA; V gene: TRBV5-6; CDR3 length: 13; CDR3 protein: CASGSRADYGYTF; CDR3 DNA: TGTGCCAGCGGTAGCAGGGCGGACTATGGCTACACCTTC
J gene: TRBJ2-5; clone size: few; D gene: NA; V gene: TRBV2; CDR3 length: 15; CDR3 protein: CASSDRAGRGETQYF; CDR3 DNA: TGTGCCAGCAGTGATCGGGCGGGAAGGGGGGAGACCCAGTACTTC
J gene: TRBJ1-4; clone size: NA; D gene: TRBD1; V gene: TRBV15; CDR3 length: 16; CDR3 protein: CATSREPTGRNEKLFF; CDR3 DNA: TGTGCCACCAGCAGAGAACCGACAGGGCGGAATGAAAAACTGTTTTTT
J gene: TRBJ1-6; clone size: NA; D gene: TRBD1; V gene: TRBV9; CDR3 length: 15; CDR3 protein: CASSERTGGNSPLHF; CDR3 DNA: TGTGCCAGCAGCGAGAGAACAGGGGGTAATTCACCCCTCCACTTT
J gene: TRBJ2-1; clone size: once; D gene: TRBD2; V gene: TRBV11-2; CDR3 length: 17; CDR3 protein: CASSSLGGGLAYNEQFF; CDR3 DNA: TGTGCCAGCAGCTCATTAGGCGGGGGACTAGCTTACAATGAGCAGTTCTTC
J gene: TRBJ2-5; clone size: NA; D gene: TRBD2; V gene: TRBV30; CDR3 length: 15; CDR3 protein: CAWSVAGLHQETQYF; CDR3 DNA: TGTGCCTGGAGTGTAGCGGGACTCCATCAAGAGACCCAGTACTTC
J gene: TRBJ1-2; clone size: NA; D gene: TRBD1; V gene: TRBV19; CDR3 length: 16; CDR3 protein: CASSTAQGRKNYGYTF; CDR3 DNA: TGTGCCAGTAGTACCGCACAGGGGAGAAAGAACTATGGCTACACCTTC
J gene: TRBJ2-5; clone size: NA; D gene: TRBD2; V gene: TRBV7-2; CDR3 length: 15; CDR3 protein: CASSLVASGKETQYF; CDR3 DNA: TGTGCCAGCAGCTTAGTGGCTAGCGGGAAGGAGACCCAGTACTTC
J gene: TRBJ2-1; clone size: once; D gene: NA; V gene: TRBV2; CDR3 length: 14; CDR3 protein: CASSAPRIGDEQFF; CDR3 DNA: TGTGCCAGCAGCGCTCCTAGAATCGGCGATGAGCAGTTCTTC
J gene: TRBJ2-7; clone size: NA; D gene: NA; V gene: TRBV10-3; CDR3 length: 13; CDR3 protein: CAISPGASDEQYF; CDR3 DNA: TGTGCCATCAGTCCGGGGGCGTCGGACGAGCAGTACTTC
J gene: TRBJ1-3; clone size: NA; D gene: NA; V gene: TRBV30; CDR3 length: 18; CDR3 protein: CAWSVFGIRQGSGNTIYF; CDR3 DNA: TGTGCCTGGAGTGTATTCGGAATTAGGCAGGGCTCAGGAAACACCATATATTTT
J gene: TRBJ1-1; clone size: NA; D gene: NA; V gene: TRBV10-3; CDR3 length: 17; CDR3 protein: CAISEPSLEDTNTEAFF; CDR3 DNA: TGTGCCATCAGTGAACCGTCCCTTGAAGACACGAACACTGAAGCTTTCTTT
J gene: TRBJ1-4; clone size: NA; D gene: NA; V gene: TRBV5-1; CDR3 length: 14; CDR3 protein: CASRFGQPNEKLFF; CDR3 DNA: TGCGCCAGCAGATTCGGACAGCCTAATGAAAAACTGTTTTTT
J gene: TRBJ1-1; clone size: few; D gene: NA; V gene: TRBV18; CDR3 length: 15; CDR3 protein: CASSSQGTMNTEAFF; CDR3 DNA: TGTGCCAGCTCAAGCCAGGGGACTATGAACACTGAAGCTTTCTTT
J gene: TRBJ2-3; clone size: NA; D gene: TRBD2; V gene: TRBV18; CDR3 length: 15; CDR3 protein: CASSPPSGSSYTQYF; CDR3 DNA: TGTGCCAGCTCACCCCCTAGCGGGAGTAGCTATACGCAGTATTTT
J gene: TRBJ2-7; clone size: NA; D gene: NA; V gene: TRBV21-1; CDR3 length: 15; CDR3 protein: CASSKDKRPSYEQYF; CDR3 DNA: TGTGCCAGCAGCAAAGATAAGAGACCCTCCTACGAGCAGTACTTC
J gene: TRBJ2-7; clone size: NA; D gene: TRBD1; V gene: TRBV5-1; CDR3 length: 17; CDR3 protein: CASSLNLGGTGYPKQYF; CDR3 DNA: TGCGCCAGCAGCTTGAATTTAGGGGGGACAGGATATCCTAAGCAGTACTTC
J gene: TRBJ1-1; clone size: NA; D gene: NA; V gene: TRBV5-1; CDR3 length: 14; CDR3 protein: CASSPGGGNTEAFF; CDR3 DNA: TGCGCCAGCAGTCCGGGAGGGGGGAACACTGAAGCTTTCTTT
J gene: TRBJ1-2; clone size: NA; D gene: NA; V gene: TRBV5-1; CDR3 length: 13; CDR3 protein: CASSLDDGGGYTF; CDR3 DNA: TGCGCCAGCAGCTTGGATGACGGGGGAGGCTACACCTTC
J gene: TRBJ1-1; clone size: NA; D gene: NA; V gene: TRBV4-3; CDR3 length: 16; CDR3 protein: CASSQDEWGGYTEAFF; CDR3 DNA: TGCGCCAGCAGCCAAGATGAATGGGGGGGTTACACTGAAGCTTTCTTT